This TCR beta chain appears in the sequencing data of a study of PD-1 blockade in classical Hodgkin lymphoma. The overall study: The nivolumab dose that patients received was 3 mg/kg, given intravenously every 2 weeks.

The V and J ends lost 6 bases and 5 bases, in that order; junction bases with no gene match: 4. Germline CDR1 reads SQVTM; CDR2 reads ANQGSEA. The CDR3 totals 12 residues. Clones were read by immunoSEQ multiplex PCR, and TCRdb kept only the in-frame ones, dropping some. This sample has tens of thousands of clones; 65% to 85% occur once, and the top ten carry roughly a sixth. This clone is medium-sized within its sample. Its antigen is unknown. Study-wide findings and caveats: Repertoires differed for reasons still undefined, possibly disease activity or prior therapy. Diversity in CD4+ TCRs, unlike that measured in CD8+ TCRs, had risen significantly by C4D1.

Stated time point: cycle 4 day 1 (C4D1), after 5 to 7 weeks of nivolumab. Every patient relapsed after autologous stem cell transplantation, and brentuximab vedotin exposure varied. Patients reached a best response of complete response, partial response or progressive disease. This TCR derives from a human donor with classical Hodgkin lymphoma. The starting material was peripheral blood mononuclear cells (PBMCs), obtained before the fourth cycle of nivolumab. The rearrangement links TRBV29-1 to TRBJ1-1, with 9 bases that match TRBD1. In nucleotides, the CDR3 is TGCAGCGTAGGGACAGGGCGAACTGAAGCTTTCTTT. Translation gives CSVGTGRTEAFF.